The 3 T cell receptor beta chains reported below all come from one sample, sequenced in a study of early T cells in non-severe SARS-CoV-2 infection. TCRdb analysed the 5' RACE reads with MiXCR anew, one entry per CDR3 protein. The table shows roughly 42,000 distinct CDR3 sequences, with more than 9% occurring only once. Sequencing was performed on whole blood. These TCRs come from an adult who was a healthcare worker with PCR-confirmed SARS-CoV-2 infection or an uninfected control (not recorded which).

This clonotype was counted many times. The gene calls are TRBV4-1 and TRBJ2-1; D unclear. Per germline, CDR1 MGHRA and CDR2 YSYEKL. V lost 4 bases and J lost 7, with 17 bases in between. CDR3 length: 15 amino acids. The CDR3 nucleotides are TGCGCCAGCAGCCGAGCAACCGGAGCAAAAAATGAGCAGTTCTTC. Translated, it gives CASSRATGAKNEQFF.

This clonotype was counted many times. The chain links TRBV29-1 to TRBJ2-7; D not certain. Trimming left V 4 bases short and J 0 bases short, with 7 bases between. The germline CDR1 and CDR2 sequences are SQVTM and ANQGSEA. The CDR3 is 12 amino acids. CDR3 amino acids: CSVGISSYEQYF. CDR3 nucleotide sequence: TGCAGCGTTGGTATCAGCTCCTACGAGCAGTACTTC.

At least ten counts were recorded for this clonotype. The chain recombines TRBV7-9 with TRBJ1-1, with D hard to call. Germline CDR1 reads SEHNR; CDR2 reads FQNEAQ (reference sequence). The V end lost 1 base, the J end lost 7 bases, and 7 bases lay between the germline ends. CDR3 length: 12 amino acids. CDR3 sequence (DNA): TGTGCCAGCAGCTTAGGACCAAATGAAGCTTTCTTT. It translates to CASSLGPNEAFF.